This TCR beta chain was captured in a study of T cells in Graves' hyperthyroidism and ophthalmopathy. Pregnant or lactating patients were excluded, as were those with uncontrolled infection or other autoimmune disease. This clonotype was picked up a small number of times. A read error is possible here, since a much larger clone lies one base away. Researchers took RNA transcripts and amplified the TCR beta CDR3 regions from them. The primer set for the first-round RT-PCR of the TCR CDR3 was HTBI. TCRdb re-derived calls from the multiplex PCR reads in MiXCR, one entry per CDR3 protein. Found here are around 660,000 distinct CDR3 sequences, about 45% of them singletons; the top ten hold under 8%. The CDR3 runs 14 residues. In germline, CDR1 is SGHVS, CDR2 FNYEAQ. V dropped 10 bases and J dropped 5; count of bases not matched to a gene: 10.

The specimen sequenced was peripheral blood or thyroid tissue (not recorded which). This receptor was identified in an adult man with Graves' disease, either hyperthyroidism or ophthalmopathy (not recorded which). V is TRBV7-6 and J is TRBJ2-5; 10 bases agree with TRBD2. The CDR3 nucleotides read TGTGCCATCAGGAGGCCTAGCGGGGGTGAGACCCAGTACTTC. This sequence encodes CAIRRPSGGETQYF.